The T cell receptor beta chain under discussion was sequenced for a study of human T cells and chemical hapten exposure. Study as a whole: Minor volume differences among pooled libraries chiefly drove per-sample TCR yield variation.

Time point in this sample: pre-sensitization, week 0. As for treatment: therapeutic diphenylcyclopropenone sensitization with weekly scalp DPC. This CDR3 is 16 amino acids long. The germline V gene encodes CDR1 MNHEY and CDR2 SVGEGT. V lost 2 bases and J lost 5; bases outside the gene matches: 6. Details on this clonotype: The antigen is unknown.

Study findings and constraints: The number of TCRs over 1 in 1000 frequency stayed unchanged after DPC. Versus controls, expanded TCRs had significantly more large CDR3 similarity clusters.

The library attached unique molecular identifiers to individual cDNA molecules. MiXCR, run by TCRdb on the RACE reads, gives a single entry per CDR3 protein. Of fewer than 350,000 distinct CDR3 sequences detected, just under 8% appear once; the ten largest clones hold 0.9% to 1.5%. The chain uses TRBV6-2 or TRBV6-3 and TRBJ2-1; 10 positions match TRBD2. The source of this sequence is a man aged 18 to 30 with alopecia areata. Some clones in this sample may be carry-over from other donors' samples. The starting material was whole blood, obtained in connection with sensitization to the hapten diphenylcyclopropenone (DPC). The CDR3 protein is CASSYREGLANNEQFF. In DNA form, the CDR3 reads TGTGCCAGCAGTTACCGCGAGGGACTAGCGAACAATGAGCAGTTCTTC.